The 24 T cell receptor beta chains reported below all come from one sample, sequenced in a study of blood T cell repertoires in COVID-19. Profiled with immunoSEQ multiplex PCR; TCRdb holds only in-frame clones, not every one. The table records about 290,000 clones, 85% to 90% of them present only once. The sequenced material came from peripheral blood. The receptor set was obtained from a woman between 25 and 40 years old with COVID-19, enrolled during active disease.

The chain couples TRBV5-1 to TRBJ1-5; TRBD1 matches at 7 bases. From germline, CDR1 is SGHRS and CDR2 YFSETQ. The CDR3 is 13 residues long. Trimming cost V 3 bases and J 7 bases; bases outside gene matches: 4. The CDR3 protein is CASSYRGNQPQHF. The CDR3 DNA reads TGCGCCAGCAGCTACAGGGGAAACCAGCCCCAGCATTTT.

The rearrangement links TRBV10-2 to TRBJ1-5, with a tentative D call TRBD1 (5 bases). The CDR3 extends over 14 amino acids. The germline gives CDR1 WSHSY, CDR2 SAAADI. Deletions cut 0 bases from V and 5 bases from J, with 8 bases between. This chain's CDR3 is CASSESGGDQPQHF. For the CDR3, the DNA is TGCGCCAGCAGTGAGTCTGGGGGGGATCAGCCCCAGCATTTT.

V usage is TRBV29-1 and J usage is TRBJ1-1, with TRBD1 identical over 7 bases. Trimming cost V 4 bases and J 5 bases; bases outside gene matches: 7. CDR3 size: 13 residues. Germline assignment: CDR1 SQVTM and CDR2 ANQGSEA. This CDR3 is CSVADRVRTEAFF. The CDR3 DNA is TGCAGCGTTGCCGACAGGGTGAGGACTGAAGCTTTCTTT.

As to this clone: Within the sample, other DNA sequences also encode this same CDR3. CDR3 in DNA: TGCGCCAGCAGCTTACTACAGGGGGCTGGAGAAAAACTGTTTTTT. This sequence encodes CASSLLQGAGEKLFF. The J gene is TRBJ1-4, the V gene TRBV5-1, with TRBD1 identical over 9 bases. This CDR3 spans 15 amino acids. The J segment lost 8 bases and the V segment lost 2 bases, leaving 7 bases of the junction unmatched. Germline V gives CDR1 SGHRS, CDR2 YFSETQ.

The CDR3 protein is CASSITPTGGSNQPQHF. CDR3 DNA: TGTGCCAGTAGTATAACCCCGACAGGGGGGAGCAATCAGCCCCAGCATTTT. The chain combines TRBV19 with TRBJ1-5; 9 bases are a match to TRBD1. Germline CDR1 is LNHDA and CDR2 is SQIVND (reference sequence). The CDR3 is made up of 17 amino acids. V was pared by 2 bases and J by 1 base, with 6 bases of the junction left unmatched.

In this sample, this clone turned up many times. Relative to the germline gene, one junction end is altered; a read error may explain this. The genes are TRBV2 and TRBJ1-5, with D perhaps matching TRBD1 (5 bases). The CDR3 has 13 amino acids. Germline V gives CDR1 SNHLY, CDR2 FYNNEI. The CDR3 sequence: CASFGGSHQPQHF. CDR3 nucleotide sequence: TGTGCCAGCTTCGGGGGTAGCCATCAGCCCCAGCATTTT.

The rearrangement links TRBV20-1 to TRBJ2-7, with TRBD2 matching 7 bases. This CDR3 region has 16 residues. CDR1 is DFQATT and CDR2 is SNEGSKA in the germline V gene (reference sequence). Germline trimming cut 3 bases from V and 1 base from J; bases unmatched to any gene: 12. The CDR3 sequence is CSASPLSLGGSYEQYF. The CDR3 DNA reads TGCAGTGCTAGTCCCCTTTCCTTGGGGGGGTCCTACGAGCAGTACTTC.

The chain carries TRBV6-5 and TRBJ2-5, with 10 nucleotides matching TRBD1. The CDR3 is 15 amino acids. V lost 6 bases to trimming and J lost 5 bases; unmatched junction nucleotides: 9. CDR1 is MNHEY, CDR2 SVGAGI, per germline. The CDR3 is CASSSDRGRGETQYF. CDR3 sequence (DNA): TGTGCCAGCAGCTCCGACAGGGGGCGCGGGGAGACCCAGTACTTC.

The rearrangement joins TRBV7-9 to TRBJ1-6, with 8 positions matching TRBD1. The V and J ends lost 2 bases and 9 bases, in that order; junction bases with no gene match: 6. Per the germline V gene, CDR1 is SEHNR and CDR2 is FQNEAQ (reference sequence). The CDR3 runs to 15 residues. The CDR3 spells CASSLIGQGSSPLHF. CDR3 sequence (DNA): TGTGCCAGCAGCTTAATTGGACAGGGATCTTCACCCCTCCACTTT.

The chain employs TRBV19 and TRBJ1-1, with TRBD1 identical over 8 bases. CDR1 LNHDA and CDR2 SQIVND come from the germline V gene (reference sequence). The CDR3 totals 14 residues. The trim removed 5 bases at V and 1 base at J, leaving 3 bases unmatched. CDR3 sequence: CASSLQGANTEAFF. The CDR3, as DNA: TGTGCCAGTAGTCTCCAGGGGGCGAACACTGAAGCTTTCTTT.

The chain links TRBV6-5 to TRBJ1-6, with no clear D. The CDR3 runs to 12 residues. Germline lookup yields CDR1 MNHEY and CDR2 SVGAGI. V was clipped by 4 bases and J by 6 bases, with 4 bases between them. The CDR3 DNA reads TGTGCCAGCAGTTCGGTTAATTCACCCCTCCACTTT. This translates into CASSSVNSPLHF.

V is TRBV4-1 and J is TRBJ2-5; D remains ambiguous. This CDR3 has 13 amino acids. CDR1 MGHRA and CDR2 YSYEKL come from the germline V gene. Trimming took off 3 bases at V and 7 bases at J, with 12 bases between the two ends. CDR3 DNA: TGCGCCAGCAGCCAGAACGCGAGGAGGACCCAGTACTTC. Its protein product is CASSQNARRTQYF.

This clone was seen a few times. The chain uses TRBV19 and TRBJ1-6, with 8 bases fitting TRBD1. The germline V gene encodes CDR1 LNHDA and CDR2 SQIVND (reference sequence). Unmatched junction bases numbered 9, after V lost 7 bases and J lost 7 bases. The CDR3 covers 15 residues. The chain's CDR3 is CASTRQGMGNSPLHF. CDR3 nucleotides: TGTGCCAGTACCCGACAGGGGATGGGGAATTCACCCCTCCACTTT.

The chain joins TRBV5-4 to TRBJ1-2; D unresolved. V was pared by 0 bases and J by 0 bases, with 6 bases between. CDR3 length equals 14 residues. The germline V gene encodes CDR1 SGHNT and CDR2 YYREEE (reference sequence). CDR3 bases: TGTGCCAGCAGCTTGGCCAGCGCTAACTATGGCTACACCTTC. Its translation: CASSLASANYGYTF.

The chain joins TRBV6-5 to TRBJ2-1; 8 nucleotides match TRBD2. V was pared by 5 bases and J by 7 bases, with 7 bases of the junction left unmatched. The V gene's germline CDR1 is MNHEY and CDR2 SVGAGI. This CDR3 contains 14 residues. This CDR3 reads CASSLRGGPNEQFF. The CDR3 DNA reads TGTGCCAGCAGTCTACGGGGGGGCCCGAATGAGCAGTTCTTC.

Only a few counts were recorded for this clone. This chain uses TRBV19 with TRBJ1-2, with D possibly matching TRBD1 (5 bases). The CDR3 is made up of 19 amino acids. Germline CDR1 LNHDA, CDR2 SQIVND (reference sequence). V was clipped by 5 bases and J by 5 bases, with 30 bases between them. The CDR3 DNA reads as TGTGCCAGTAGTTCGACTGGGGGAACCTGGGGCGGGGTATTATATGGCTACACCTTC. It specifies CASSSTGGTWGGVLYGYTF.

The gene calls are TRBV6-5 and TRBJ1-1; 7 bases agree with TRBD1. Losses at the gene ends were 2 bases for V and 1 base for J; bases not matched to a gene: 4. CDR3 length equals 15 residues. The germline V gene encodes CDR1 MNHEY and CDR2 SVGAGI. The CDR3 protein is CASSYEGAGNTEAFF. CDR3 sequence (DNA): TGTGCCAGCAGTTACGAGGGGGCAGGGAACACTGAAGCTTTCTTT.

The rearrangement links TRBV3-1 (or the pseudogene TRBV3-2) to TRBJ1-2, with TRBD1 as a possible D gene (6 bases). The V gene's germline CDR1 is LGHDT and CDR2 YNNKEL (reference sequence). This CDR3 is 15 amino acids long. Trimming took 6 bases from V and 5 from J, leaving 19 bases between them. CDR3 region: CASSRNSGGGYGYTF. The DNA of the CDR3 is TGTGCCAGCAGTCGTAATTCGGGGGGCGGGTATGGCTACACCTTC.

The rearrangement joins TRBV15 to TRBJ2-3, with 12 bases identical to TRBD2. The V gene's germline CDR1 is LNHNV and CDR2 YYDKDF (reference sequence). The CDR3 covers 17 residues. The junction had 7 bases not matched to a gene; V was cut back by 1 base and J by 5 bases. As DNA, the CDR3 is TGTGCCACCAGCAGAGCCACTAGCGGGGGGCCATTAGATACGCAGTATTTT. Its translation is CATSRATSGGPLDTQYF.

The genes are TRBV11-2 and TRBJ2-7, with TRBD2 as a possible D gene (6 bases). V dropped 1 base and J dropped 4 bases, with 11 bases sitting between them. The CDR3 runs 14 residues. The germline V gene encodes CDR1 SGHAT and CDR2 FQNNGV. The CDR3 DNA sequence: TGTGCCAGCAGCTTAGGACTAGGGTTTTACGAGCAGTACTTC. It is translated as CASSLGLGFYEQYF.

The genes are TRBV11-2 and TRBJ1-5, with D perhaps matching TRBD1 (6 bases). V was shortened by 0 bases and J by 2 bases, with 17 bases between the two germline ends. Germline CDR1 is SGHAT and CDR2 is FQNNGV. There are 18 residues in the CDR3. The CDR3 reads CASSLDRTVFDGNQPQHF. The CDR3 region has the DNA TGTGCCAGCAGCTTAGATCGGACAGTATTTGATGGCAATCAGCCCCAGCATTTT. Together with reference TRBV11-2 and TRBJ1-5, the CDR3 gives the full variable domain: EAGVAQSPRYKIIEKRQSVAFWCNPISGHATLYWYQQILGQGPKLLIQFQNNGVVDDSQLPKDRFSAERLKGVDSTLKIQPAKLEDSAVYLCASSLDRTVFDGNQPQHFGDGTRLSIL.

The rearrangement joins TRBV5-8 to TRBJ1-5; TRBD1 aligns across 10 bases. The CDR3 consists of 20 residues. Germline CDR1 and CDR2: SGHTS and YDEGEE. V was clipped by 4 bases and J by 3 bases; unmatched bases: 19. DNA for the CDR3: TGTGCCAGCAGCGGGGACCGGGACAGGGGCGTCGAGGCTGACAATCAGCCCCAGCATTTT. It translates to CASSGDRDRGVEADNQPQHF.

The CDR3 sequence is CASSQLGQTTGNTIYF. CDR3 sequence (DNA): TGTGCCAGCAGCCAACTGGGACAGACTACTGGAAACACCATATATTTT. The chain combines TRBV4-2 with TRBJ1-3; 7 bases map to TRBD1. The CDR3 extends over 16 amino acids. Germline-derived CDR1 and CDR2 are LGHNA and YNFKEQ. V lost 2 bases to trimming and J lost 2 bases; unmatched junction nucleotides: 6.

The chain carries TRBV20-1 and TRBJ2-5; D not certain. CDR1 DFQATT and CDR2 SNEGSKA come from the germline V gene (reference sequence). The CDR3 sequence is 12 residues long. The V gene lost 3 bases and the J gene lost 2 bases, with 7 bases spanning the gap. The DNA of the CDR3 is TGCAGTGCTAGTTTCCAGCAAGAGACCCAGTACTTC. Translating gives CSASFQQETQYF.